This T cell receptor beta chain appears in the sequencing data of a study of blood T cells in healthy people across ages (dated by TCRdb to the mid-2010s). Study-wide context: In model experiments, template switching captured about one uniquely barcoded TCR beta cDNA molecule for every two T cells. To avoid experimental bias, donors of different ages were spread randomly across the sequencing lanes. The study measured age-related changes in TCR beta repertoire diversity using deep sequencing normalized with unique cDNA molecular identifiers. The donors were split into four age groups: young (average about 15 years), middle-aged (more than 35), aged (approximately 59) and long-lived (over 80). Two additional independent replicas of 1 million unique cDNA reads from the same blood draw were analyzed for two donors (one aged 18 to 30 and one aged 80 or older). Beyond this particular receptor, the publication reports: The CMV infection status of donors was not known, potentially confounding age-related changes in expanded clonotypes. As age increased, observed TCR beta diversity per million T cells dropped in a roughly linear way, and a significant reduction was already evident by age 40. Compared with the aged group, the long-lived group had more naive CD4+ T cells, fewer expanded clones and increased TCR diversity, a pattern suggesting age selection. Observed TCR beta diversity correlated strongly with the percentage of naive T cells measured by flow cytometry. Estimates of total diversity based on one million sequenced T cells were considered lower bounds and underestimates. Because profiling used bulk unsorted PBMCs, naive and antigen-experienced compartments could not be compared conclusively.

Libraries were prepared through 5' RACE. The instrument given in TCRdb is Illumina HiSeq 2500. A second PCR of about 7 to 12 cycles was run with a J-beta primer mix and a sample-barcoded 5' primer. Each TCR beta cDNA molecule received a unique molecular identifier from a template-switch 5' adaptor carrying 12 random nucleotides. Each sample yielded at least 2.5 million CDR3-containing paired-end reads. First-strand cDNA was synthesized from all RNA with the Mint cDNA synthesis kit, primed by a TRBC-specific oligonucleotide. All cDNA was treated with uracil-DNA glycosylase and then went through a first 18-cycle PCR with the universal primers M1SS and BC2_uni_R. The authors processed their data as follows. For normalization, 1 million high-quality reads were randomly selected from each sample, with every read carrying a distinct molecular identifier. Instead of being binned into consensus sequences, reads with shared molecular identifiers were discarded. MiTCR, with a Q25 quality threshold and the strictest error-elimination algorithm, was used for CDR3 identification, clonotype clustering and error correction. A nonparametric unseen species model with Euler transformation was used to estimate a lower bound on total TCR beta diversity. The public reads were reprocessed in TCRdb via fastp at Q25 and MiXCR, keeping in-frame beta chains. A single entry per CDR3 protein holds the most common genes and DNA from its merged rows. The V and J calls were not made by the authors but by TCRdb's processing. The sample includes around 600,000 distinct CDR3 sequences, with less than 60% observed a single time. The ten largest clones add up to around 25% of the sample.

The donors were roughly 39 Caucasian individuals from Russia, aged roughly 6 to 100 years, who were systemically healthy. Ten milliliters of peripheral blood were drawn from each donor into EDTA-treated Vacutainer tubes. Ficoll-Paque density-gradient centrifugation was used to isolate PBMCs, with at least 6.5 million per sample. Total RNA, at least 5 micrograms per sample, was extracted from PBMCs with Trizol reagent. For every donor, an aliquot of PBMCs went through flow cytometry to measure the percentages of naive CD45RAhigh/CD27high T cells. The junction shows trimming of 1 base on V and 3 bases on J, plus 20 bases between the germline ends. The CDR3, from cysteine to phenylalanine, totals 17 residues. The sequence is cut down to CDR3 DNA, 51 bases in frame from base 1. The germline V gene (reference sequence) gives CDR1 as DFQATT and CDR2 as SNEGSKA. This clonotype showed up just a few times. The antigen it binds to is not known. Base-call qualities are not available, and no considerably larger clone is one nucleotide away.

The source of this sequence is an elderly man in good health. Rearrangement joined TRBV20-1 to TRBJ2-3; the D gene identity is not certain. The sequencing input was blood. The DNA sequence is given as TGCAGTGCTAGAGGTATTGCCTCGGGCCTCCGGACAGATACGCAGTATTTT. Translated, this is CSARGIASGLRTDTQYF.